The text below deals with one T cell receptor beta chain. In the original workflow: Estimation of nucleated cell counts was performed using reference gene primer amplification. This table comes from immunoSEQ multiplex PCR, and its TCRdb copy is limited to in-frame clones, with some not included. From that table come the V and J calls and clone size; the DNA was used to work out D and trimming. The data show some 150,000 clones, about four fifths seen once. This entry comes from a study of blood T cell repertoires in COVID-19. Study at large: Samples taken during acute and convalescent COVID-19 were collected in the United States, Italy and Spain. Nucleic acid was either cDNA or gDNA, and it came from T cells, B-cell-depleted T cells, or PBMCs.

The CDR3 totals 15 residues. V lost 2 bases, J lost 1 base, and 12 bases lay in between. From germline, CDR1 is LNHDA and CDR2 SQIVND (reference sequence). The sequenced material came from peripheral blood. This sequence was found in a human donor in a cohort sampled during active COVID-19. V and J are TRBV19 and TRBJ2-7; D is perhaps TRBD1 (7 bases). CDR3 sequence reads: CASSIQEGQSYEQYF. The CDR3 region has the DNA TGTGCCAGTAGTATACAGGAGGGACAGTCCTACGAGCAGTACTTC.